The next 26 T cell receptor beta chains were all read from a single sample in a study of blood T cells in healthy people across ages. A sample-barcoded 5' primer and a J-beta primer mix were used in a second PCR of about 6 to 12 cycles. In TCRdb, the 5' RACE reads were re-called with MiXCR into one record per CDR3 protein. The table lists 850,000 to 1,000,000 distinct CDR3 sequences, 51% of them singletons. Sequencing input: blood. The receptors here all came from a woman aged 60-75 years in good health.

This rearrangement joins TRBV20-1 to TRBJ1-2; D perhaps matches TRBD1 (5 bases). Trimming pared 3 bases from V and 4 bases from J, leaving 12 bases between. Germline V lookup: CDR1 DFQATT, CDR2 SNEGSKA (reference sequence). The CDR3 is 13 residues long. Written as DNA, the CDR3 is TGCAGTGCTAGTATCCCCGGGGGCTATGGCTACACCTTC. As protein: CSASIPGGYGYTF.

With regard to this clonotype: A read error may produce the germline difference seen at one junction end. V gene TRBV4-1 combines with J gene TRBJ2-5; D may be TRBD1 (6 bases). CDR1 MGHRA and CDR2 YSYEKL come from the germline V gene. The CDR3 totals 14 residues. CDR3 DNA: TGCGCCGGCAGCCACGTAGGGGGCCAAGAGACCCAGTACTTC. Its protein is CAGSHVGGQETQYF.

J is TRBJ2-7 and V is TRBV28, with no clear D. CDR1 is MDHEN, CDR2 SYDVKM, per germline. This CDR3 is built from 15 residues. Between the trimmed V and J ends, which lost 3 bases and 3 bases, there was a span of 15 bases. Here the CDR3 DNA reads TGTGCCAGCAGTTTGATGAGGTGGCACCTCTACGAGCAGTACTTC. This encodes CASSLMRWHLYEQYF.

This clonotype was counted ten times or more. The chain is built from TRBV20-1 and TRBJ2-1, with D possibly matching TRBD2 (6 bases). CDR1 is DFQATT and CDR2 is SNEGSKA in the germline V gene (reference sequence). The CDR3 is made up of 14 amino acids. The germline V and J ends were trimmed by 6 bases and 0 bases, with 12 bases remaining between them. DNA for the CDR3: TGCAGTGCCGGAGGGTTGGGCTCCTACAATGAGCAGTTCTTC. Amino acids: CSAGGLGSYNEQFF.

The chain's CDR3 is CSAERTGKSYEQYF. In DNA form, the CDR3 reads TGCAGTGCTGAGAGGACAGGGAAATCCTACGAGCAGTACTTC. V usage is TRBV20-1 and J usage is TRBJ2-7; 8 bases line up with TRBD1. The length of the CDR3 is 14 residues. Germline assignment: CDR1 DFQATT and CDR2 SNEGSKA (reference sequence). The trim removed 5 bases at V and 1 base at J, leaving 7 bases unmatched.

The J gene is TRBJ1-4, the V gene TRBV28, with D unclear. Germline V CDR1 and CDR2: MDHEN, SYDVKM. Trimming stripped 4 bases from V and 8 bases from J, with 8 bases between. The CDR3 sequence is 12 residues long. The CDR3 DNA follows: TGTGCCAGCAGTTGGATTGGAGAAAAACTGTTTTTT. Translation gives CASSWIGEKLFF.

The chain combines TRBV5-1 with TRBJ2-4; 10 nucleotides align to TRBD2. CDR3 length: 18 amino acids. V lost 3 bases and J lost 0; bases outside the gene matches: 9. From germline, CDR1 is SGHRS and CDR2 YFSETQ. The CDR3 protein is CASSYWVAGGLAKNIQYF. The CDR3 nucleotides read TGCGCCAGCAGCTACTGGGTAGCGGGAGGATTAGCCAAAAACATTCAGTACTTC.

The CDR3 is CASSQDWGSGGYNEQYF. The CDR3 DNA reads TGTGCCAGCAGCCAAGATTGGGGTAGCGGGGGTTACAATGAGCAGTACTTC. The chain couples TRBV3-1 to TRBJ2-7; 9 nucleotides agree with TRBD2. The V gene end was trimmed by 0 bases and the J gene end by 7 bases; junction bases not matched to a gene: 13. The CDR3 spans 17 residues. CDR1 LGHDT and CDR2 YNNKEL come from the germline V gene (reference sequence).

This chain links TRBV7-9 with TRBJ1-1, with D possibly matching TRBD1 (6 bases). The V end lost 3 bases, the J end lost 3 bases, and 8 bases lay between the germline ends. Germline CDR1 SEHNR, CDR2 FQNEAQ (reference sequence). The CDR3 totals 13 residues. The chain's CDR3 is CASSLQGHTEAFF. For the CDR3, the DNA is TGTGCCAGCAGCTTGCAGGGGCACACTGAAGCTTTCTTT.

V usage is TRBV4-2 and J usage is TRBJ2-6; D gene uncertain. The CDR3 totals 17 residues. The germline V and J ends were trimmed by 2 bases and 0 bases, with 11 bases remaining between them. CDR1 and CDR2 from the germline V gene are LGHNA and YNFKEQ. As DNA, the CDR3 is TGTGCCAGCAGCCAATCCGCTATCCCCTCTGGGGCCAACGTCCTGACTTTC. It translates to CASSQSAIPSGANVLTF.

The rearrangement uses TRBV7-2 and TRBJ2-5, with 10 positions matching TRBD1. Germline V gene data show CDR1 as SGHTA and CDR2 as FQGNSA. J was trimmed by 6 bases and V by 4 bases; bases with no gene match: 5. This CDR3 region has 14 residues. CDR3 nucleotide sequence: TGTACCAGCAGCTGGGGGGGACAGGGGAAGACCCAGTACTTC. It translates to CTSSWGGQGKTQYF.

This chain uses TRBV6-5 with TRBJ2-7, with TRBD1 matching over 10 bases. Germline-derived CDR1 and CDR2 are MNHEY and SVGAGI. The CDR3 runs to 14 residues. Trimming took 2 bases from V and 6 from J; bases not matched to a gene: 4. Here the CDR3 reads CASSYGGQGSEQYF. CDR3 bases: TGTGCCAGCAGTTACGGGGGACAGGGGTCCGAGCAGTACTTC.

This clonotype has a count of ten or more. CDR3 sequence reads: CASSFGSNYEQYF. The CDR3 region has the DNA TGTGCCAGCAGTTTCGGCAGCAACTACGAGCAGTACTTC. The rearrangement joins TRBV12-3 or TRBV12-4 to TRBJ2-7; no definite D call. Trimming shortened V by 3 bases and J by 3 bases, and 9 bases separated the two germline ends. This CDR3 is built from 13 residues.

CDR3 coding DNA: TGTGCCAGCAGCCCCTATCCCGGGAGAGCCTACGAGCAGTACTTC. Amino acid sequence: CASSPYPGRAYEQYF. This chain connects TRBV3-1 to TRBJ2-7; perhaps TRBD2 as D (6 bases). Trimming removed 4 bases at V and 2 bases at J, with 15 bases between. Germline V gene data show CDR1 as LGHDT and CDR2 as YNNKEL (reference sequence). CDR3 length: 15 residues.

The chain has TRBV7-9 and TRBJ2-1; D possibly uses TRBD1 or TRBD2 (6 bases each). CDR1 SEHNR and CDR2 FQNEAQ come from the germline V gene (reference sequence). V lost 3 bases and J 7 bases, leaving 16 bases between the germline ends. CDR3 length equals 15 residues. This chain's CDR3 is CASSFKKGGKNEQFF. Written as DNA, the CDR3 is TGTGCCAGCAGCTTTAAAAAGGGGGGAAAGAATGAGCAGTTCTTC.

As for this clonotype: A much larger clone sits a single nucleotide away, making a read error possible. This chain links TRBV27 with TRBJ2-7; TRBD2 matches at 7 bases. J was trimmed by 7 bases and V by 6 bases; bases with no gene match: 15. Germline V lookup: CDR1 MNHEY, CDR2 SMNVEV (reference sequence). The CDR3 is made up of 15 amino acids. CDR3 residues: CASRINRDYPNEQYF. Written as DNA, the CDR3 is TGTGCCAGCAGAATAAACCGGGACTACCCCAATGAGCAGTACTTC.

Here the CDR3 reads CASSLKREVQETQYF. CDR3 bases: TGTGCCAGCAGTTTGAAGCGGGAGGTACAAGAGACCCAGTACTTC. V usage is TRBV12-3 or TRBV12-4 and J usage is TRBJ2-5; 9 bases are shared with TRBD2. V trimming: 3 bases; J trimming: 2 bases; junction bases outside the gene matches: 4. This CDR3 is 15 amino acids long.

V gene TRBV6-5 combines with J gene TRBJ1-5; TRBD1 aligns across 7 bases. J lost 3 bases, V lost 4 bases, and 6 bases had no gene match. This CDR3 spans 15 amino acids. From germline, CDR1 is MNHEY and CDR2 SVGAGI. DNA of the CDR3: TGTGCCAGCAGTTCCAGACAGGGTTTCAATCAGCCCCAGCATTTT. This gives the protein CASSSRQGFNQPQHF.

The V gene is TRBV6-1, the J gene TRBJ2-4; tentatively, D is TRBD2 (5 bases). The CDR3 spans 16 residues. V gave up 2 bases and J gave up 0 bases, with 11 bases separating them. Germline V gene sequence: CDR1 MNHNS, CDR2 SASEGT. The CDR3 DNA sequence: TGTGCCAGCAGTGAAATAAAAGGACTAGCCAAAAACATTCAGTACTTC. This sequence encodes CASSEIKGLAKNIQYF.

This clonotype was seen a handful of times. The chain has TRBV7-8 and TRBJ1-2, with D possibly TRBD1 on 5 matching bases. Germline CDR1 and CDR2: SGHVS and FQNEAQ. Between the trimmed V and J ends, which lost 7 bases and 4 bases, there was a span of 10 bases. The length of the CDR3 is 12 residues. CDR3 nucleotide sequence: TGTGCCAGCACCCGGGACGGCTATGGCTACACCTTC. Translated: CASTRDGYGYTF.

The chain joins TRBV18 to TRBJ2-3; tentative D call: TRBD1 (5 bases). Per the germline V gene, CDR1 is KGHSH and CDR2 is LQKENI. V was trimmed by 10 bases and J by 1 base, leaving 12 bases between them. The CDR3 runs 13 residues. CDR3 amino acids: CATQDYRTDTQYF. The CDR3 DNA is TGTGCCACACAGGATTATCGCACAGATACGCAGTATTTT.

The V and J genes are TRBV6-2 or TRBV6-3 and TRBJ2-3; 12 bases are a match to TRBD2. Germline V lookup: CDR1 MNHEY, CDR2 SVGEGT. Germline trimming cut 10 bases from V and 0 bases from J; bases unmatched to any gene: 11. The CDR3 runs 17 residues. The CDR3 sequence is CATLNPLAGGSTDTQYF. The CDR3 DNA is TGTGCCACACTAAACCCTCTAGCGGGAGGGAGCACAGATACGCAGTATTTT.

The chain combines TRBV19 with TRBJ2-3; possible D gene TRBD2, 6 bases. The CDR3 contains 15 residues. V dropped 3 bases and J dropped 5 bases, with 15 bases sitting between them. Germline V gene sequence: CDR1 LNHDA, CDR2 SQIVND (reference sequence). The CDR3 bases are TGTGCCAGTAGTATGCCGACTAGGGCAGGAGATACGCAGTATTTT. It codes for CASSMPTRAGDTQYF.

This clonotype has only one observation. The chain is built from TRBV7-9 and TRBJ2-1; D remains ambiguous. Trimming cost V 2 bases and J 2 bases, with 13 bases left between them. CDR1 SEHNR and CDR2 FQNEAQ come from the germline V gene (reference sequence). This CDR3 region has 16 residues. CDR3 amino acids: CASSLSTNSPYNEQFF. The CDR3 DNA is TGTGCCAGCAGCTTAAGCACCAATTCTCCCTACAATGAGCAGTTCTTC.

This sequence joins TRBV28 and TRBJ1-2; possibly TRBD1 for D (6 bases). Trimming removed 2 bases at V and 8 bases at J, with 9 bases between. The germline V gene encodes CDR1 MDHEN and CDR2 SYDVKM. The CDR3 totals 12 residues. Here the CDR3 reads CASSLRQAGYTF. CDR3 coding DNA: TGTGCCAGCAGTTTACGACAGGCGGGCTACACCTTC.

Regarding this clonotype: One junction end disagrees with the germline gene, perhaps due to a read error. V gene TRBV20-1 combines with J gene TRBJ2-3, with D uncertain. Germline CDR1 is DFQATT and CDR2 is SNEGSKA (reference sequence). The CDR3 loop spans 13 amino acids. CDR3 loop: CNARPTSTDTQYF. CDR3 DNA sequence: TGCAATGCTAGACCGACGAGCACAGATACGCAGTATTTT.